This T cell receptor (beta chain) was captured by sequencing in a study of blood T cell dynamics during melanoma immunotherapy. Measured with immunoSEQ multiplex PCR; TCRdb has only the in-frame clones, and not every one. The table records about 5,800 clones, roughly 85% of them present only once. The sample's time point: pre-treatment baseline. About this clone: Other DNA sequences from this sample encode an identical CDR3 as well.

The sequence was obtained from a human donor with melanoma. Sequences were derived from blood, sampled from a patient treated with checkpoint blockade.

CDR3 DNA sequence: TGTGCCAGCAGCTACTCGGGACTAGCGGGAGTCTACAATGAGCAGTTCTTC. The encoded protein is CASSYSGLAGVYNEQFF. The chain has TRBV2 and TRBJ2-1; 14 bases align to TRBD2. The length of the CDR3 is 17 residues. V lost 6 bases to trimming and J lost 3 bases; unmatched junction nucleotides: 7. Germline values: CDR1 SNHLY, CDR2 FYNNEI.